Shown below are 14 T cell receptor beta chains from a single sample sequenced in a study of human T cells and chemical hapten exposure. Time point in this sample: healthy volunteer bleed at 2 weeks. Researchers extracted total RNA from unfractionated whole blood. TCRdb analysed the RACE reads with MiXCR anew, one entry per CDR3 protein. This sample has about 130,000 distinct CDR3 sequences, with about 8.2% found just once. The sample was whole blood. These receptor sequences come from a male donor in good health. Some clones in this sample may be carry-over from other donors' samples.

J is TRBJ1-4 and V is TRBV6-1; D ambiguous. Germline lookup yields CDR1 MNHNS and CDR2 SASEGT. The V and J ends lost 6 bases and 2 bases respectively, with 10 bases between them. The CDR3 covers 14 residues. The CDR3 DNA is TGTGCCAGCAGAACGCTGGGGACTAATGAAAAACTGTTTTTT. It yields the protein CASRTLGTNEKLFF.

This clonotype was observed many times. The rearrangement joins TRBV6-4 to TRBJ2-5, with D hard to call. The CDR3 length is 13 residues. V gave up 4 bases and J gave up 3 bases, with 9 bases separating them. In germline, CDR1 is MRHNA, CDR2 SNTAGT. Here the CDR3 reads CASSATAEETQYF. CDR3 DNA: TGTGCCAGCAGTGCCACTGCTGAAGAGACCCAGTACTTC.

This clonotype turned up a few times. The chain has TRBV15 and TRBJ2-1; 7 bases match TRBD1. Trimming took 2 bases from V and 5 from J; bases not matched to a gene: 9. Germline V gene sequence: CDR1 LNHNV, CDR2 YYDKDF (reference sequence). The CDR3 consists of 16 residues. As DNA, the CDR3 is TGTGCCACCAGCAGATGGGACAGCAGACCTCACAATGAGCAGTTCTTC. This gives the protein CATSRWDSRPHNEQFF.

As concerns this clonotype: The conserved final phenylalanine or tryptophan is absent from the CDR3, which likely points to a read error. This chain joins TRBV2 and TRBJ2-3, with D perhaps TRBD2 (6 bases). The CDR3 spans 15 residues. Deletions cut 2 bases from V and 4 bases from J, with 13 bases between. Germline CDR1 SNHLY, CDR2 FYNNEI. This CDR3 reads CASSESGSVADTQYY. CDR3 nucleotides: TGTGCCAGCAGTGAAAGCGGGTCCGTGGCAGATACGCAGTATTAT.

The rearrangement links TRBV27 to TRBJ2-7; perhaps TRBD2 as D (6 bases). The germline gives CDR1 MNHEY, CDR2 SMNVEV (reference sequence). Between the trimmed V and J ends, which lost 8 bases and 0 bases, there was a span of 23 bases. The CDR3 extends over 17 amino acids. The CDR3 here is CASVRSWSGGISYEQYF. CDR3 nucleotides: TGTGCCAGCGTTAGGTCGTGGTCTGGGGGGATCTCCTACGAGCAGTACTTC.

The V gene is TRBV11-2, the J gene TRBJ2-2, with D possibly TRBD2 on 6 matching bases. Germline loops: CDR1 SGHAT, CDR2 FQNNGV. The V and J ends lost 7 bases and 3 bases respectively, with 9 bases between them. The CDR3 has 13 residues. This CDR3 reads CASKWGDTGELFF. The DNA for the CDR3 is TGTGCCAGCAAATGGGGGGACACCGGGGAGCTGTTTTTT.

This clonotype turned up a few times. This sequence joins TRBV7-8 and TRBJ1-5; 7 nucleotides line up with TRBD1. Germline V gives CDR1 SGHVS, CDR2 FQNEAQ. V was pared by 1 base and J by 3 bases, with 3 bases of the junction left unmatched. The CDR3 runs to 15 residues. DNA of the CDR3: TGTGCCAGCAGCTTAGAGGGACAGATCAATCAGCCCCAGCATTTT. This sequence encodes CASSLEGQINQPQHF.

This clonotype was picked up many times. The V call is TRBV20-1, the J call TRBJ2-7; D may be TRBD2 (5 bases). Per the germline V gene, CDR1 is DFQATT and CDR2 is SNEGSKA (reference sequence). The V end lost 1 base, the J end lost 2 bases, and 9 bases lay between the germline ends. This CDR3 has 13 amino acids. Here the CDR3 reads CSARVKEAYEQYF. The CDR3, as DNA: TGCAGTGCTAGAGTGAAGGAGGCCTACGAGCAGTACTTC.

This clonotype was observed a few times. The CDR3 DNA reads TGCAGTGCTACTCCGCTTGGCTCAGGGTCCCCTGAAGCTTTCTTT. The encoded protein is CSATPLGSGSPEAFF. The genes are TRBV20-1 and TRBJ1-1; D perhaps matches TRBD1 (5 bases). The CDR3 is 15 residues long. Deletions cut 4 bases from V and 6 bases from J, with 21 bases between. Germline assignment: CDR1 DFQATT and CDR2 SNEGSKA (reference sequence).

The V and J genes are TRBV12-3 or TRBV12-4 and TRBJ2-1; a weak D match, TRBD1 (5 bases). Trimming stripped 6 bases from V and 4 bases from J, with 10 bases between. This CDR3 has 13 residues. The CDR3: CASSLTGYNEQFF. The CDR3 nucleotides read TGTGCCAGCAGCCTCACAGGATACAATGAGCAGTTCTTC.

Worth noting for this clonotype: A much bigger clone sits one base away, suggesting this may be a read error. DNA for the CDR3: TGTGCCAGCAGACCCGGGACAGGGGGAACTGGGGCCAACGTCCAGACTTTC. It codes for CASRPGTGGTGANVQTF. V is TRBV12-3 or TRBV12-4 and J is TRBJ2-6; 11 bases align to TRBD1. This CDR3 region has 17 residues.

This clonotype was detected only a few times. The chain is built from TRBV28 and TRBJ1-1; 8 bases align to TRBD1. Germline V gene data show CDR1 as MDHEN and CDR2 as SYDVKM. The CDR3 is made up of 15 amino acids. The trim removed 8 bases at V and 2 bases at J, leaving 10 bases unmatched. CDR3 sequence: CASEFPGQGNTEAFF. The CDR3 region has the DNA TGTGCCAGCGAATTTCCCGGACAGGGTAACACTGAAGCTTTCTTT.

This clonotype has only a few counts. V usage is TRBV12-3 or TRBV12-4 and J usage is TRBJ1-3; TRBD1 is a possible D gene (5 bases). The CDR3 totals 16 residues. V lost 8 bases and J 0 bases, leaving 17 bases between the germline ends. CDR3 bases: TGTGCCAGCTCGAGAGGGGTGGGCAGCTCTGGAAACACCATATATTTT. This encodes CASSRGVGSSGNTIYF.

The chain has TRBV7-2 and TRBJ2-1; maybe TRBD2 (6 bases). Germline V CDR1 and CDR2: SGHTA, FQGNSA. This CDR3 is 13 amino acids long. Trimming pared 4 bases from V and 8 bases from J, leaving 12 bases between. The CDR3 bases are TGTGCCAGCAGCTCCGGGACTTCGGATGAGCAGTTCTTC. Translation: CASSSGTSDEQFF.